This T cell receptor (beta chain) emerged from a study of blood T cell repertoires in COVID-19. Overall study: Some COVID-19 samples were acute and others convalescent; all came from the United States, Italy and Spain. Sources were T cells, B-cell-depleted T cells, or PBMCs; the material itself was cDNA or gDNA.

Source study methods: Estimation of nucleated cell counts relied on the amplification of reference gene primers. TCRdb's table, derived via immunoSEQ multiplex PCR, lists solely in-frame clones and lacks some. V and J calls and clone size are those listed in that table; D and trimming were worked out from the DNA. Of 200,000 to 250,000 clones in the sample, roughly 85% were seen once. CDR3 length: 14 residues. The trim removed 6 bases at V and 5 bases at J, leaving 7 bases unmatched. Germline CDR1 is LGHDT and CDR2 is YNNKEL (reference sequence). The source of this sequence is a woman older than 75 with acute or convalescent COVID-19. This chain links TRBV3-1 (or the pseudogene TRBV3-2) with TRBJ2-1, with 7 bases identical to TRBD1. The sample consisted of peripheral blood. CDR3 amino acids: CASSLGQPNNEQFF. CDR3 DNA: TGTGCCAGCAGTTTGGGACAGCCAAACAATGAGCAGTTCTTC.